Below, one T cell receptor (beta chain) is given with its context. Its antigen is currently unknown. V was clipped by 6 bases and J by 8 bases, with 15 bases between them. The CDR3 has 12 amino acids. Per germline, CDR1 DFQATT and CDR2 SNEGSKA (reference sequence). A sample-barcoded 5' primer and a J-beta primer mix were used in a second PCR of roughly 7 to 11 cycles. TCRdb re-derived calls from the 5' RACE reads in MiXCR, one entry per CDR3 protein. The repertoire holds 1.5 million to 2 million distinct CDR3 sequences, with approximately 50% as singletons. This entry is derived from a study of blood T cells in healthy people across ages. Study background: About one barcoded beta molecule per two T cells was the capture yield of template switching. Findings and caveats of the study: Because sorting was not performed, PBMCs prevented conclusive naive versus antigen-experienced comparison.

Aged roughly 6 to 90, donors were systemically healthy Caucasians from Russia. Isolation yielded PBMCs, at least 7 million per sample, in every case. Sequencing was performed on blood. This chain links TRBV20-1 with TRBJ2-3; possibly TRBD1 for D (7 bases). This sequence was found in a woman aged 40 to 49 in good health. CDR3: CSAVQGGGTQYF. Here the CDR3 DNA reads TGCAGTGCCGTTCAGGGGGGAGGTACGCAGTATTTT.